The present entry profiles one T cell receptor beta chain with its context. Only Caucasian adults living in Nashville, Tennessee served as donors. From CD4+ cells came CD45RA+ naive and CD45RA-negative memory subsets. The sample comes from a study of shared clonotypes between healthy human individuals. Study at large: Used for every donor were three CD4 naive, three CD4 memory, two CD8 naive and one CD8 memory plate.

Original data processing: ImmunoSEQ sequences covered only the junction and lacked quality scores; filtering therefore differed. Here immunoSEQ multiplex PCR was the method, and the copy in TCRdb shows in-frame clones only, minus some. The V and J calls and clone size are taken from that table; D and trimming were inferred from the DNA. The table has about 1 million clones, about three quarters seen once; the top ten hold less than 1.5%. V lost 3 bases and J lost 6; bases outside the gene matches: 7. This CDR3 contains 14 residues. Germline V lookup: CDR1 SGHNT, CDR2 YYREEE (reference sequence). This TCR was recovered from a man between 18 and 35 years old in good health. This chain uses TRBV5-4 with TRBJ2-7; 9 bases align to TRBD1. The sequencing sample was made of memory CD4+ T cells sorted from blood. The subset: CD45RA-negative fraction. The CDR3 region is CASSSDRGQGEQYF. The CDR3 DNA follows: TGTGCCAGCAGCTCGGACAGGGGCCAGGGCGAGCAGTACTTC.